This T cell receptor (beta chain) originates from a study of shared T cell receptors in the human thymus. The table lists this clone with a few counts. Per the germline V gene, CDR1 is SGHAT and CDR2 is FQNNGV. V lost 2 bases to trimming and J lost 0 bases, with 7 bases between them. This CDR3 is built from 14 residues. The protocol was immunoSEQ multiplex PCR, while the TCRdb copy is restricted to in-frame clones and leaves out a portion. The sample has 700,000 to 750,000 clones, 70% to 90% seen once. The data also belong to a second study, concerning human thymus T cells.

The sequence was collected from a girl under three years old with a congenital heart defect. The genes are TRBV11-2 and TRBJ1-1; unclear D gene. Input material: thymocytes. CDR3 DNA sequence: TGTGCCAGCAGCTTAACACCCATGAACACTGAAGCTTTCTTT. As protein: CASSLTPMNTEAFF.